The rows below give T cell receptor beta chains drawn from one sample of a study of T cells in Graves' hyperthyroidism and ophthalmopathy. TCRdb processed the multiplex PCR reads anew with MiXCR; each CDR3 protein has one entry. The sample lists about 400,000 distinct CDR3 sequences; 15% to 19% were seen once. The sample taken for sequencing was blood. These TCRs come from a woman aged 18-29 years with Graves' hyperthyroidism. Each CDR3 is given with its conserved first and last residue. Fields, in order: J gene, V gene, clone size, CDR3 length, D gene, CDR3 protein, CDR3 DNA. A D gene is named only where the DNA matches it firmly. Some rows mark clone size as missing; the rest say once, few, many or name a class of expanded clone.

J gene: TRBJ2-5; V gene: TRBV11-2; clone size: many; CDR3 length: 13; D gene: .; CDR3 protein: CASSLGGPRTQYF; CDR3 DNA: TGTGCCAGCAGCTTGGGGGGGCCGCGGACCCAGTACTTC
J gene: TRBJ1-6; V gene: TRBV4-2; clone size: .; CDR3 length: 15; D gene: TRBD1; CDR3 protein: CASSQVKGANSPLHF; CDR3 DNA: TGTGCCAGCAGCCAAGTAAAGGGGGCCAATTCACCCCTCCACTTT
J gene: TRBJ1-2; V gene: TRBV20-1; clone size: many; CDR3 length: 14; D gene: .; CDR3 protein: CSATGRGGNYGYTF; CDR3 DNA: TGCAGTGCTACCGGACGGGGGGGCAACTATGGCTACACCTTC
J gene: TRBJ1-2; V gene: TRBV7-9; clone size: .; CDR3 length: 14; D gene: .; CDR3 protein: CASSLSGFDYGYTF; CDR3 DNA: TGTGCCAGCAGCTTATCAGGGTTTGACTATGGCTACACCTTC
J gene: TRBJ2-1; V gene: TRBV19; clone size: .; CDR3 length: 15; D gene: .; CDR3 protein: CASSIPGGSMDERFF; CDR3 DNA: TGTGCCAGTAGCATCCCCGGGGGAAGTATGGATGAGCGGTTCTTC
J gene: TRBJ2-1; V gene: TRBV3-1; clone size: many; CDR3 length: 11; D gene: .; CDR3 protein: CASSQGGSQFF; CDR3 DNA: TGTGCCAGCAGCCAAGGTGGTAGCCAGTTCTTC
J gene: TRBJ1-5; V gene: TRBV20-1; clone size: many; CDR3 length: 14; D gene: .; CDR3 protein: CSAGGRDSNQPQHF; CDR3 DNA: TGCAGTGCCGGTGGTCGGGACAGCAATCAGCCCCAGCATTTT
J gene: TRBJ1-4; V gene: TRBV19; clone size: .; CDR3 length: 16; D gene: .; CDR3 protein: CASSPRGGLRNEKLVF; CDR3 DNA: TGTGCCAGTAGTCCGAGGGGGGGACTACGAAATGAAAAACTGGTTTTT
J gene: TRBJ1-6; V gene: TRBV9; clone size: many; CDR3 length: 12; D gene: .; CDR3 protein: CASSVGLGPLHF; CDR3 DNA: TGTGCCAGCAGCGTAGGGCTCGGGCCCCTCCACTTT
J gene: TRBJ2-3; V gene: TRBV2; clone size: many; CDR3 length: 13; D gene: TRBD1; CDR3 protein: CASSGTGSDTQYF; CDR3 DNA: TGTGCCAGCAGTGGGACAGGGTCAGATACGCAGTATTTT
J gene: TRBJ1-1; V gene: TRBV27; clone size: many; CDR3 length: 13; D gene: TRBD1; CDR3 protein: CASSSRGLTEAFF; CDR3 DNA: TGTGCCAGCAGTTCCAGGGGGCTCACTGAAGCTTTCTTT
J gene: TRBJ2-7; V gene: TRBV5-1; clone size: many; CDR3 length: 16; D gene: TRBD2; CDR3 protein: CASSSGGGSVSYEQYF; CDR3 DNA: TGCGCCAGCAGTTCGGGCGGGGGATCCGTCTCCTACGAGCAGTACTTC
J gene: TRBJ1-6; V gene: TRBV6-1; clone size: .; CDR3 length: 14; D gene: .; CDR3 protein: CASRRGVNDSPLHF; CDR3 DNA: TGTGCCAGCAGACGGGGGGTAAATGATTCACCCCTCCACTTT
J gene: TRBJ1-3; V gene: TRBV5-1; clone size: many; CDR3 length: 15; D gene: .; CDR3 protein: CASSLDGYSGNTIYF; CDR3 DNA: TGCGCCAGCAGCTTGGATGGGTACTCTGGAAACACCATATATTTT
J gene: TRBJ2-3; V gene: TRBV20-1; clone size: many; CDR3 length: 16; D gene: TRBD1; CDR3 protein: CSARDPDRVGGDTQYF; CDR3 DNA: TGCAGTGCTAGAGACCCGGACAGGGTCGGAGGAGATACGCAGTATTTT
J gene: TRBJ2-3; V gene: TRBV2; clone size: many; CDR3 length: 14; D gene: .; CDR3 protein: CASGQSGAGDTQYF; CDR3 DNA: TGTGCCAGCGGTCAGTCAGGGGCGGGGGATACGCAGTATTTT